The 19 T cell receptor beta chains below come from one sample, sequenced in a study of blood T cell repertoires in COVID-19. Clones were read by immunoSEQ multiplex PCR, and TCRdb kept only the in-frame ones, dropping some. Of fewer than 300,000 clones listed, more than 80% were seen once; the top ten hold 6.3%. Sequenced input: peripheral blood. The receptors originated from a woman aged 45-60 years with COVID-19, enrolled during active disease.

In this sample, this clone turned up once. The chain is built from TRBV25-1 and TRBJ2-7, with unresolved D. The CDR3 is 13 residues long. Per germline, CDR1 MGHDK and CDR2 SYGVNS. The V end was cut by 3 bases, the J end by 1 base, with 7 bases between. CDR3 in DNA: TGTGCCAGCAGTGATCAAAATTCCTACGAGCAGTACTTC. Its protein is CASSDQNSYEQYF.

The V and J genes are TRBV10-3 and TRBJ1-3; no firm D call. This CDR3 region has 14 residues. V was clipped by 10 bases and J by 2 bases, with 15 bases between them. The germline V gene encodes CDR1 ENHRY and CDR2 SYGVKD. The CDR3 is CATQSTGAGNTIYF. CDR3 DNA sequence: TGTGCCACCCAATCGACGGGTGCTGGAAACACCATATATTTT.

The V call is TRBV10-3, the J call TRBJ1-1; possibly TRBD1 for D (6 bases). The length of the CDR3 is 14 residues. V lost 6 bases and J 3 bases, leaving 14 bases between the germline ends. Germline V CDR1 and CDR2: ENHRY, SYGVKD. The CDR3 spells CAIRAPGGDTEAFF. The CDR3 DNA follows: TGTGCCATCAGGGCCCCTGGGGGCGACACTGAAGCTTTCTTT.

This chain links TRBV5-5 with TRBJ1-4; D is unclear. Germline lookup yields CDR1 SGHKS and CDR2 YYEKEE (reference sequence). Trimming pared 4 bases from V and 0 bases from J, leaving 4 bases between. The length of the CDR3 is 13 residues. Written as DNA, the CDR3 is TGTGCCAGCAGCCCTGCAACTAATGAAAAACTGTTTTTT. This gives the protein CASSPATNEKLFF.

The rearrangement links TRBV11-3 to TRBJ1-1; 7 bases are a match to TRBD1. V was clipped by 1 base and J by 4 bases; unmatched bases: 6. The germline V gene has CDR1 SGHNT and CDR2 YENEEA. This CDR3 region has 15 residues. Written as DNA, the CDR3 is TGTGCCAGCAGCTTAGCATTCCAGGGGGGCACTGAAGCTTTCTTT. Translating it yields CASSLAFQGGTEAFF.

About this clone itself: A read error may produce the germline difference seen at one junction end. The chain couples TRBV7-9 to TRBJ1-1; D is ambiguous. CDR1 is SEHNR, CDR2 FQNEAQ, per germline (reference sequence). The CDR3 contains 12 residues. The CDR3 here is CASSLAPHGSTF. The CDR3 DNA reads TGTGCCAGCAGCTTAGCGCCTCATGGGAGTACTTTT.

The chain is built from TRBV27 and TRBJ2-1; tentative D call: TRBD1 (5 bases). This CDR3 comprises 12 residues. The ends were cut back, 7 bases at V and 4 bases at J, with 8 bases in the middle. CDR1 and CDR2 (germline): MNHEY, SMNVEV (reference sequence). The DNA of the CDR3 is TGTGCCAGCACTGACAGATACAATGAGCAGTTCTTC. Protein sequence: CASTDRYNEQFF.

The chain uses TRBV3-1 (or the pseudogene TRBV3-2) and TRBJ2-5; no clear D. V was trimmed by 0 bases and J by 5 bases, leaving 16 bases between them. Germline lookup yields CDR1 LGHDT and CDR2 YNNKEL (reference sequence). The CDR3 runs to 16 residues. The CDR3, as DNA: TGTGCCAGCAGCCAAGACCTAGTCGCCCTTGGGGAGACCCAGTACTTC. It codes for CASSQDLVALGETQYF.

This clone was seen just once. The rearrangement uses TRBV5-6 and TRBJ2-3; TRBD2 matches 7 bases. Germline V lookup: CDR1 SGHDT, CDR2 YYEEEE. The ends lost 3 bases at V and 4 bases at J; junction bases unmatched: 11. The CDR3 runs 16 residues. The CDR3 spells CASSSLGGSKADTQYF. DNA of the CDR3: TGTGCCAGCAGCTCCTTAGGCGGGAGTAAGGCAGATACGCAGTATTTT.

V is TRBV6-4 and J is TRBJ1-3, with D maybe TRBD1 (6 bases). This CDR3 region has 16 residues. The V end lost 4 bases, the J end lost 2 bases, and 15 bases lay between the germline ends. Per the germline V gene, CDR1 is MRHNA and CDR2 is SNTAGT. CDR3 sequence: CASSVFTGIPGNTIYF. Here the CDR3 DNA reads TGTGCCAGCAGTGTATTTACAGGGATCCCTGGAAACACCATATATTTT.

This sequence joins TRBV6-6 and TRBJ1-1; no firm D call. The CDR3 runs to 12 residues. Germline lookup yields CDR1 MNHNY and CDR2 SVGAGI (reference sequence). Trimming removed 6 bases from V and 5 bases from J, with 10 bases in between. CDR3 amino acids: CASSHQRTEAFF. The CDR3, as DNA: TGTGCCAGCAGCCACCAGAGGACTGAAGCTTTCTTT.

The chain employs TRBV15 and TRBJ1-2, with D hard to call. The ends were cut back, 3 bases at V and 7 bases at J, with 18 bases in the middle. There are 15 residues in the CDR3. Germline lookup yields CDR1 LNHNV and CDR2 YYDKDF (reference sequence). In DNA, the CDR3 is TGTGCCACCAGCAGGGCAGAGGGTAGGGCGACTGGCTACACCTTC. Its protein is CATSRAEGRATGYTF.

V usage is TRBV6-5 and J usage is TRBJ1-1; D might be TRBD1 (6 bases). CDR3 length: 13 residues. V dropped 7 bases and J dropped 9 bases, with 18 bases sitting between them. Germline V gives CDR1 MNHEY, CDR2 SVGAGI. The CDR3 region is CASIRDIPGKAFF. CDR3 nucleotide sequence: TGTGCCAGCATAAGGGACATTCCAGGAAAAGCTTTCTTT.

V is TRBV27 and J is TRBJ1-6, with D perhaps matching TRBD1 (5 bases). This CDR3 is built from 15 residues. The germline gives CDR1 MNHEY, CDR2 SMNVEV (reference sequence). V lost 5 bases and J lost 9, with 17 bases in between. DNA for the CDR3: TGTGCCAGCAGTCCTACCGGACATGCCGGTTCACCCCTCCACTTT. The encoded protein is CASSPTGHAGSPLHF.

About this clone: This sample also contains other DNA sequences that code for the same CDR3. The chain links TRBV6-5 to TRBJ2-7; 10 nucleotides align to TRBD1. The CDR3 sequence is 13 residues long. V lost 8 bases to trimming and J lost 0 bases; unmatched junction nucleotides: 1. The germline V gene has CDR1 MNHEY and CDR2 SVGAGI. The CDR3 loop is CASRDRGSYEQYF. Written as DNA, the CDR3 is TGTGCCAGCCGGGACAGGGGCTCCTACGAGCAGTACTTC.

J is TRBJ2-4 and V is TRBV11-3, with 7 bases lining up with TRBD2. The CDR3 loop spans 17 amino acids. In germline, CDR1 is SGHNT, CDR2 YENEEA. Germline trimming cut 4 bases from V and 1 base from J; bases unmatched to any gene: 10. CDR3 DNA: TGTGCCAGCAGCTCCTTGGAACGGGAGGTGGCCAAAAACATTCAGTACTTC. This gives the protein CASSSLEREVAKNIQYF.

The V and J genes are TRBV30 and TRBJ1-2; D not certain. This CDR3 is 11 amino acids long. The germline V gene encodes CDR1 GTSNPN and CDR2 SVGIG (reference sequence). V was trimmed by 3 bases and J by 12 bases, leaving 14 bases between them. The CDR3 protein is CAWSLGGLDTF. The CDR3 DNA reads TGTGCCTGGAGCCTAGGAGGTTTGGACACCTTC.

The rearrangement uses TRBV29-1 and TRBJ1-2; weak D call: TRBD1 (5 bases). This CDR3 is 12 amino acids long. Germline lookup yields CDR1 SQVTM and CDR2 ANQGSEA. Between the trimmed V and J ends, which lost 2 bases and 7 bases, there was a span of 11 bases. The CDR3: CSVERGEGGYTF. The CDR3 nucleotides are TGCAGCGTTGAACGGGGGGAGGGTGGCTACACCTTC.

This rearrangement joins TRBV30 to TRBJ1-1, with 9 bases that match TRBD1. The V gene's germline CDR1 is GTSNPN and CDR2 SVGIG (reference sequence). V gave up 2 bases and J gave up 4 bases; unmatched junction bases: 5. This CDR3 comprises 14 residues. As DNA, the CDR3 is TGTGCCTGGAGTTCCGGGACAGGGATCACTGAAGCTTTCTTT. The encoded protein is CAWSSGTGITEAFF.